The clone carrying this T cell receptor (beta chain) was seen only a few times. Its antigen is as yet unknown. This entry comes from a study of somatic mutations in cytotoxic T cells in rheumatoid arthritis. Findings and caveats of the study: Which antigens the expanded CD8+ clones targeted was unknown.

The repertoire was sequenced with immunoSEQ multiplex PCR; TCRdb's copy has only in-frame clones and lacks some. The table records around 20,000 clones, 65% to 70% of them present only once. The CDR3 has 13 residues. V was pared by 5 bases and J by 1 base, with 9 bases between. Germline V gene lookup returns CDR1 LNHNV and CDR2 YYDKDF (reference sequence). Magnetic beads with positive selection isolated CD4+ and CD8+ fractions, whose purity was verified by flow cytometry. Sequencing was carried out using CD8+ T cells sorted from blood. The receptor was isolated from an adult with rheumatoid arthritis. The genes are TRBV15 and TRBJ2-7; possible D gene TRBD1, 6 bases. This CDR3 reads CATSQGMSYEQYF. DNA of the CDR3: TGTGCCACCAGCCAGGGGATGTCCTACGAGCAGTACTTC.